The present TCR beta chain was sequenced within a study of CD8 T cells in ankylosing spondylitis. Preparation of TCR beta libraries was done by quantitative 5'-RACE with molecular barcodes. TCRdb recomputed calls from the 5' RACE reads with MiXCR, one row per CDR3 protein. The repertoire includes under 200,000 distinct CDR3 sequences, approximately 10% of them detected once, and 29% sits in the top ten. Remarks on this clonotype: Its target is not known.

Overall study findings and caveats: Disease-linked clones reportedly concentrated significantly in matched ankylosing spondylitis synovial fluid. Blood from ankylosing spondylitis patients appeared to carry a characteristic roughly 8-variant TCR beta motif.

V lost 0 bases and J lost 14; bases outside the gene matches: 12. Germline V lookup: CDR1 MNHEY, CDR2 SVGAGI. This CDR3 has 16 residues. Sequenced: blood, either unsorted or a sorted T cell fraction (not recorded which). The receptor was isolated from a male donor with ankylosing spondylitis or in good health (not recorded which). The chain recombines TRBV6-5 with TRBJ2-1; 11 bases fit TRBD2. CDR3: CASSYSRASGRQLEFF. DNA of the CDR3: TGTGCCAGCAGTTACTCGAGGGCTAGCGGGAGGCAGTTGGAGTTCTTC.